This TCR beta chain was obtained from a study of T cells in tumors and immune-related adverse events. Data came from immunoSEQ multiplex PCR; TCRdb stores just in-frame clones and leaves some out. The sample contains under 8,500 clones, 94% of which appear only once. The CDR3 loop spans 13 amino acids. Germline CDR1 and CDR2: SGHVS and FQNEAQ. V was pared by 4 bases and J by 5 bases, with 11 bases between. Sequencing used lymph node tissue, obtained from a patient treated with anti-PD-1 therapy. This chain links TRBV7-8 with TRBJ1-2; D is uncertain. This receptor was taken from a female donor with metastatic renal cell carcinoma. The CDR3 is CASSSGRQYGYTF. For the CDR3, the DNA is TGTGCCAGCAGCTCCGGACGTCAGTATGGCTACACCTTC.